One sample yielded the 4 T cell receptor beta chains listed below, sequenced in a study of blood T cell repertoires in COVID-19. Using immunoSEQ multiplex PCR, the repertoire was profiled, and TCRdb retains in-frame clones only, with some absent. The sample lists about 110,000 clones; about 87% were seen once. Material for sequencing was peripheral blood. The receptors were gathered from a woman aged 45 to 65 with acute or convalescent COVID-19.

The chain is built from TRBV19 and TRBJ1-1; perhaps TRBD1 as D (6 bases). The CDR3 covers 13 residues. Per germline, CDR1 LNHDA and CDR2 SQIVND (reference sequence). In nucleotides, the CDR3 is TGTGGATCCCGGGGGGCGCGGATGGCTGAAGCTTTCTTT. Translation gives CGSRGARMAEAFF.

The chain joins TRBV9 to TRBJ1-1; tentatively, D is TRBD1 (5 bases). The length of the CDR3 is 15 residues. Germline V gene data show CDR1 as SGDLS and CDR2 as YYNGEE. Trimming took 0 bases from V and 0 from J, leaving 9 bases between them. In nucleotides, the CDR3 is TGTGCCAGCAGCGTAGGGGGGGATCTGAACACTGAAGCTTTCTTT. Amino acid sequence: CASSVGGDLNTEAFF.

This chain uses TRBV28 with TRBJ1-5; D call uncertain. Germline CDR1 MDHEN, CDR2 SYDVKM. Trimming removed 4 bases from V and 0 bases from J, with 10 bases in between. This CDR3 comprises 15 residues. The CDR3, as DNA: TGTGCCAGCAGTTCTATTGGTAATAGCAATCAGCCCCAGCATTTT. It specifies CASSSIGNSNQPQHF.

This sequence joins TRBV7-6 and TRBJ1-2; 7 bases agree with TRBD1. The CDR3 contains 16 residues. CDR1 and CDR2 (germline): SGHVS, FNYEAQ. Losses at the gene ends were 0 bases for V and 6 bases for J; bases not matched to a gene: 10. Written as DNA, the CDR3 is TGTGCCAGCAGCTTAGCCCCCGGAGACAGGGTTAATGGCTACACCTTC. It is translated as CASSLAPGDRVNGYTF.